The entry that follows covers one T cell receptor beta chain sequence. Its target is unknown. This sample is part of a study of radiotherapy plus CTLA-4 blockade in lung cancer. The CDR3 has 15 residues. The germline V gene has CDR1 GTSNPN and CDR2 SVGIG (reference sequence). Trimming took 0 bases from V and 1 from J; bases not matched to a gene: 3. General study findings and limits: Early blood T cell clone dynamics, with interferon-beta, were reported to best predict response.

Sequenced by immunoSEQ multiplex PCR; TCRdb stores in-frame clones only, minus some. The profile covers tens of thousands of clones, with 55% to 80% appearing a single time and about a tenth taken by the ten largest. The input for sequencing was peripheral blood, taken from a patient treated with radiotherapy plus ipilimumab. The V call is TRBV30, the J call TRBJ2-3, with TRBD2 matching 8 bases. The sequence was collected from a human donor with non-small cell lung cancer who had stable disease on radiotherapy plus ipilimumab. For the CDR3, the DNA is TGTGCCTGGAGTGTGGGAGCGGGGGGCACAGATACGCAGTATTTT. The encoded protein is CAWSVGAGGTDTQYF. The full variable domain, its missing parts supplied by reference TRBV30 and TRBJ2-3, is SQTIHQWPATLVQPVGSPLSLECTVEGTSNPNLYWYRQAAGRGLQLLFYSVGIGQISSEVPQNLSASRPQDRQFILSSKKLLLSDSGFYLCAWSVGAGGTDTQYFGPGTRLTVL.